Listed below are T cell receptor beta chains from one sample, sequenced in a study of cytomegalovirus exposure and HLA in healthy donors. The repertoire was sequenced with immunoSEQ multiplex PCR; TCRdb's copy has only in-frame clones and lacks some. Among roughly 100,000 clones listed, around 64% were seen once. The specimen was PBMCs. These receptors were collected from a man in his 60s in good health and CMV-seronegative. Each CDR3 is given with its conserved first and last residue. D genes are given only for firm matches.

CASRGTGGTDTQYF,TRBV11-2,TRBD1
CASTDISLGQTFNYGYTF,TRBV19,TRBD1
CASRPGQNQPQHF,TRBV6-1,.
CASSETGDSPLHF,TRBV7-3,TRBD1
CSVGHTMGEQYF,TRBV29-1,.
CASSSGTGIVSEQFF,TRBV5-1,TRBD1
CASSPRLTPRGEQYF,TRBV13,.
CASSPHDRGLGNTIYF,TRBV9,TRBD1
CSVEQETQYF,TRBV29-1,.
CAWSGQLMNTEAFF,TRBV30,.
CASSRDRGTGELFF,TRBV2,TRBD1
CSAVLGGTQYF,TRBV20-1,.
CSVEGGRSYNEQFF,TRBV29-1,.
CASTAGQWTDTQYF,TRBV6-1,.
CASSLSAAYYGYTF,TRBV7-9,.
CASSKAVRQAQETQYF,TRBV21-1,.
CASSLVWSSGSATDTQYF,TRBV7-2,TRBD2
CASSLTLNTEAFF,TRBV7-7,.
CASSRTVLGIQYF,TRBV6-5,.
CSVLASPSGRNTGNEQFF,TRBV29-1,TRBD2
CASSASGTGDYGYTF,TRBV2,TRBD1
CAGKFGTGAYEQYF,TRBV2,TRBD1
CSVRLQGASYEQYF,TRBV29-1,TRBD1
CASSPPSGELFF,TRBV28,.
CASSIQDRGSHEQYF,TRBV19,TRBD1
CASSAGGEAFF,TRBV18,.
CASSQELRTSGRYEQYF,TRBV5-4,TRBD2
CASSLVSGDSYEQYF,TRBV5-1,TRBD2
CASRVSYQETQYF,TRBV2,.
CASSLYRGDYNEQFF,TRBV5-1,TRBD1
CSAREEEQYF,TRBV20-1,.
CASSLPQGRYGYTF,TRBV19,TRBD1
CASSPGQGVTVF,TRBV6-1,TRBD1
CASNRGVAGGKQYF,TRBV7-9,TRBD2
CASSIGNTGVGGTDTQYF,TRBV5-1,.
CASSLSGLAGVGETQYF,TRBV7-6,TRBD2
CASSLGSLRSTEAFF,TRBV5-6,.
CASVPGQANSPLHF,TRBV6-6,TRBD1
CASSLGQGVSYEQYF,TRBV6-5,TRBD1
CASSLDLGYPYNEQFF,TRBV11-2,.
CASRTVPYGGGYTF,TRBV28,.
CASSILEAGSGANVLTF,TRBV19,TRBD2
CSVNLGDNEQFF,TRBV29-1,.
CASSDFRGLGYTF,TRBV25-1,TRBD1
CASSLGWEETQYF,TRBV7-9,.
CASRVLWDSDNEQFF,TRBV6-5,.
CASRPGQNNGEAFF,TRBV6-1,.
CASKTGPIYEQYF,TRBV6-1,TRBD1
CASSYTTVNTEAFF,TRBV6-5,.
CASSPSTGNKNIQYF,TRBV14,.
CASSFGYPFGTTNEKLFF,TRBV5-1,.